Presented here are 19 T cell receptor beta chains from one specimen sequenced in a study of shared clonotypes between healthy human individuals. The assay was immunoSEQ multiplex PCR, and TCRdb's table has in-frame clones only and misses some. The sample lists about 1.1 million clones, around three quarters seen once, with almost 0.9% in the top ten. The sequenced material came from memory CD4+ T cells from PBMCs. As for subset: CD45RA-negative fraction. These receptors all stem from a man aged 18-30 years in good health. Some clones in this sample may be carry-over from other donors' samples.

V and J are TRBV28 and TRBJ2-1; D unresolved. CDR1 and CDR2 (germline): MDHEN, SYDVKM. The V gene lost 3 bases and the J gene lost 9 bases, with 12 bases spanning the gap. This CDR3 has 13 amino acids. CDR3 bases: TGTGCCAGCAGTTTCGAGTGGATGGGTGAGCAGTTCTTC. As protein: CASSFEWMGEQFF.

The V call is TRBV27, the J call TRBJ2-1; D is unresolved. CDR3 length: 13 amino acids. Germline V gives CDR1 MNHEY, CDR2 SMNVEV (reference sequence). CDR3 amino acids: CPRTESSYNEQFF. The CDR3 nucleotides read TGTCCCCGGACGGAGAGCTCCTACAATGAGCAGTTCTTC.

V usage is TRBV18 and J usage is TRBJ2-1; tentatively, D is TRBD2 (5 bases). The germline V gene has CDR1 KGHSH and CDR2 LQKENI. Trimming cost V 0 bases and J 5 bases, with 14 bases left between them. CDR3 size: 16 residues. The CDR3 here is CASSPPRGLSDNEQFF. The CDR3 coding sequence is TGTGCCAGCTCACCACCAAGAGGGTTGTCGGACAATGAGCAGTTCTTC. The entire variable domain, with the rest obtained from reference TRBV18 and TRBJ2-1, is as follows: NAGVMQNPRHLVRRRGQEARLRCSPMKGHSHVYWYRQLPEEGLKFMVYLQKENIIDESGMPKERFSAEFPKEGPSILRIQQVVRGDSAAYFCASSPPRGLSDNEQFFGPGTRLTVL.

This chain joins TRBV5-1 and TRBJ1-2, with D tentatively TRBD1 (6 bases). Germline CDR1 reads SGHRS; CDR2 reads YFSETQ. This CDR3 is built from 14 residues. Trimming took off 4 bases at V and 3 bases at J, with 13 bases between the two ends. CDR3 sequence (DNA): TGCGCCAGCAGCGACCCCAAGGGGGACTATGGCTACACCTTC. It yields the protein CASSDPKGDYGYTF.

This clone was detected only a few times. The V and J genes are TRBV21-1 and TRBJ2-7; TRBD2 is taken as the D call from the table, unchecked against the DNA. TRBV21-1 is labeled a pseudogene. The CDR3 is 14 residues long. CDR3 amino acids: CASSKVAKGHEQYF. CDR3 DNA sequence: TGTGCCAGCAGCAAAGTAGCGAAAGGGCACGAGCAGTACTTC.

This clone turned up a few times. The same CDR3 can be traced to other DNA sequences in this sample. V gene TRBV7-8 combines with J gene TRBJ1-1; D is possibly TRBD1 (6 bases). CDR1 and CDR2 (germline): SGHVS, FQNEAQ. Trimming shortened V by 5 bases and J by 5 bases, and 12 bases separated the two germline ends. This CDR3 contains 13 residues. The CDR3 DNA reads TGTGCCAGCAGCCTCCGTCAGGGGACTGAAGCTTTCTTT. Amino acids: CASSLRQGTEAFF.

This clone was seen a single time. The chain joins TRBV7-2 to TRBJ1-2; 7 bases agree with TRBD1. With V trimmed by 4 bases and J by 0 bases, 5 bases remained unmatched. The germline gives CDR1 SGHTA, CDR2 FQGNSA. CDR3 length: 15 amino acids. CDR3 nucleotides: TGTGCCAGCAGCTACCAGGGGGTGGCTAACTATGGCTACACCTTC. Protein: CASSYQGVANYGYTF.

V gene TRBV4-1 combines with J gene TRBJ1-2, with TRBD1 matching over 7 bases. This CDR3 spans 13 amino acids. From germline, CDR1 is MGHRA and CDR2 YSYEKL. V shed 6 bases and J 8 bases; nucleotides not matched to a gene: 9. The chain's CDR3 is CASRTGQSGGYTF. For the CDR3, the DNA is TGCGCCAGCAGAACGGGACAGTCCGGCGGCTACACCTTC.

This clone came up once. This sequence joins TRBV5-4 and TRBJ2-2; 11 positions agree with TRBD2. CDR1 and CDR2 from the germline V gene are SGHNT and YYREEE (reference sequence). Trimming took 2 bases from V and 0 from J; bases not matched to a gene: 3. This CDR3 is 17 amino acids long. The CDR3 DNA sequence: TGTGCCAGCAGCTTACTGACTAGCGGGGCGAACACCGGGGAGCTGTTTTTT. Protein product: CASSLLTSGANTGELFF.

As DNA, the CDR3 is TGTGCCAGCAGCCAAACCGGGGCCTGGGATTTTGGTGGCTACACCTTC. Protein product: CASSQTGAWDFGGYTF. The chain uses TRBV7-8 and TRBJ1-2, with D perhaps matching TRBD1 (5 bases). CDR3 length: 16 amino acids. V lost 5 bases, J lost 7 bases, and 23 bases lay in between. CDR1 and CDR2 from the germline V gene are SGHVS and FQNEAQ. The full variable domain, its missing parts supplied by reference TRBV7-8 and TRBJ1-2, is GAGVSQSPRYKVAKRGQDVALRCDPISGHVSLFWYQQALGQGPEFLTYFQNEAQLDKSGLPSDRFFAERPEGSVSTLKIQRTQQEDSAVYLCASSQTGAWDFGGYTFGSGTRLTVV.

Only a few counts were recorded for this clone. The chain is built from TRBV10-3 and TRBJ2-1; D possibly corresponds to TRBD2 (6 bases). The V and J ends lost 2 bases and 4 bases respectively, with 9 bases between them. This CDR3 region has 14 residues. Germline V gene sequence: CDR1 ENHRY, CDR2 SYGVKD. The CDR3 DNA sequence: TGTGCCATCAGTGAGGCTAGCGAGTACAATGAGCAGTTCTTC. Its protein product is CAISEASEYNEQFF.

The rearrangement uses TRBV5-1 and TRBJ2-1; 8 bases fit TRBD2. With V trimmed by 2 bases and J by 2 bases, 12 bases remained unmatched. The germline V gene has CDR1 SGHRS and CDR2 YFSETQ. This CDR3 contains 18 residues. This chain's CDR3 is CASSFPQQPGLAYNEQFF. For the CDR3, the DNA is TGCGCCAGCAGCTTTCCCCAGCAACCGGGACTAGCCTACAATGAGCAGTTCTTC.

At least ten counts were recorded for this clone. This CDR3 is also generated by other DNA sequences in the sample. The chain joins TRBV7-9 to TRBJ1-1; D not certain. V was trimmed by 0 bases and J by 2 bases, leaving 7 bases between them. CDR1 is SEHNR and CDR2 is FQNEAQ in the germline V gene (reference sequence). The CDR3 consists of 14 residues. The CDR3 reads CASSLALGNTEAFF. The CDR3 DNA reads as TGTGCCAGCAGCTTAGCCCTCGGAAACACTGAAGCTTTCTTT. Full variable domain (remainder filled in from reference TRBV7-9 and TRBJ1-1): DTGVSQNPRHKITKRGQNVTFRCDPISEHNRLYWYRQTLGQGPEFLTYFQNEAQLEKSRLLSDRFSAERPKGSFSTLEIQRTEQGDSAMYLCASSLALGNTEAFFGQGTRLTVV.

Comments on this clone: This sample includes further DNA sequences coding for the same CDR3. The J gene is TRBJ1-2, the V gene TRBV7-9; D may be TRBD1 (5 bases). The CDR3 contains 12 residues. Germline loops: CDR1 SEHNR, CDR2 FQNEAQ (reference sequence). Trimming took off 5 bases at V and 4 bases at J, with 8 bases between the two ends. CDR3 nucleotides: TGTGCCAGCAGCCCGGACACCTATGGCTACACCTTC. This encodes CASSPDTYGYTF.

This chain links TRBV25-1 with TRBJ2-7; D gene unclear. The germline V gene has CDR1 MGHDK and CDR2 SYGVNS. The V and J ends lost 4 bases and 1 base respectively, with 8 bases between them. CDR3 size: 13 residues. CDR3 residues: CASSARDSYEQYF. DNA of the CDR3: TGTGCCAGCAGTGCCCGTGATTCCTACGAGCAGTACTTC.

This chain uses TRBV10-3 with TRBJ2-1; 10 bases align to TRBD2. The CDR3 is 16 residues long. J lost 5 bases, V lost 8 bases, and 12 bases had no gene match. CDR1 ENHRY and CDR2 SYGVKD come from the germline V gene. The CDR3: CAIGGLAVLGDNEQFF. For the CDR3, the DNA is TGTGCCATCGGAGGACTAGCGGTTCTAGGGGACAATGAGCAGTTCTTC.

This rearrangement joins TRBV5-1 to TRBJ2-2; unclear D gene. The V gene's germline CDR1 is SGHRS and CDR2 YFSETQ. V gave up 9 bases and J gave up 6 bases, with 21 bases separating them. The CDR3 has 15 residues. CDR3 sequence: CATSPGRLSAGELFF. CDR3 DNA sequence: TGCGCCACCTCACCTGGGCGTTTAAGCGCCGGGGAGCTGTTTTTT.

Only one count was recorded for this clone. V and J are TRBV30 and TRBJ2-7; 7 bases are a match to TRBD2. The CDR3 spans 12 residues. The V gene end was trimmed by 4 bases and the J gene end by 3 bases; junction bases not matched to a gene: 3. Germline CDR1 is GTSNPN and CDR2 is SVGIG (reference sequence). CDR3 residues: CAWTGTIYEQYF. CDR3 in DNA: TGTGCCTGGACTGGGACTATCTACGAGCAGTACTTC.

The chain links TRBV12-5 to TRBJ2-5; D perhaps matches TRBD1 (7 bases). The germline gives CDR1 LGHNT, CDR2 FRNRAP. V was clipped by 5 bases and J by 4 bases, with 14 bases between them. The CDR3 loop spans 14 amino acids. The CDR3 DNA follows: TGTGCTAGTGGTACAGGGGCCGGGGGAGAGACCCAGTACTTC. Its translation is CASGTGAGGETQYF. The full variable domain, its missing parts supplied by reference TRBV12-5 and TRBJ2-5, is DARVTQTPRHKVTEMGQEVTMRCQPILGHNTVFWYRQTMMQGLELLAYFRNRAPLDDSGMPKDRFSAEMPDATLATLKIQPSEPRDSAVYFCASGTGAGGETQYFGPGTRLLVL.